This TCR beta chain came from a study of regulatory T cells in long-lasting Graves disease. Construction of TCR beta libraries relied on iRepertoire HTBI primers and on Arm-PCR targeting CDR3 regions. TCRdb re-derived calls from the multiplex PCR reads in MiXCR, one entry per CDR3 protein. Among some 420,000 distinct CDR3 sequences listed, 20% to 25% were seen once. This clonotype was counted only a few times. Its specificity is unknown. Time point here: persistent/refractory GD, antithyroid drugs over 5 years with positive TRAb. Extracted RNA from PBMCs served as the source of the TCR library. Patients met American Thyroid Association criteria for Graves' disease. Germline V gives CDR1 MNHNS, CDR2 SASEGT. Trimming removed 6 bases at V and 1 base at J, with 16 bases between. The CDR3 loop spans 15 amino acids. Regarding the study as a whole: Persistent patients had a count of shared public clonotypes (2,741) that exceeded that of new patients (almost 1,000). Those with persistent Graves' had less TCR diversity than newly diagnosed patients.

The V and J genes are TRBV6-1 and TRBJ2-7; D is uncertain. The sample consisted of peripheral blood mononuclear cells (PBMCs), taken when the disease was refractory, from a patient treated with antithyroid drugs. The source of this sequence is a female donor with Graves disease. CDR3 in DNA: TGTGCCAGCAGCCGGCATGGGCTAGAATCCTACGAGCAGTACTTC. It translates to CASSRHGLESYEQYF.